This record looks at one T cell receptor beta chain sequence and its context. The V gene lost 5 bases and the J gene lost 1 base, with 11 bases spanning the gap. In germline, CDR1 is PRHDT, CDR2 FYEKMQ (reference sequence). The CDR3 consists of 14 residues. The PCR employed 60 Vbeta primers together with 13 Jbeta primers. Some clones are missing from TCRdb's copy, which holds only in-frame ones; the method was immunoSEQ multiplex PCR. The sample shows 150,000 to 200,000 clones, 55% to 65% of them seen only once. This sample was included in a study of cytomegalovirus exposure and HLA in healthy donors.

Input material: PBMCs. V and J are TRBV13 and TRBJ1-1, with D unresolved. The TCR was taken from a man between 40 and 49 years old in good health and CMV-seronegative. In nucleotides, the CDR3 is TGTGCCAGCAGCAGCCGGACTGAGAACACTGAAGCTTTCTTT. Translated, it gives CASSSRTENTEAFF.